The following is a T cell receptor (beta chain) sequence with its context. Its target is unknown. No fewer than 5.5 micrograms of total RNA were isolated from every sample. Then a second PCR, running about 7 to 11 cycles, was carried out with a sample-barcoded 5' primer and a J-beta primer mix. The study obtained at least 2.5 million CDR3-containing paired-end reads from every sample. TCRdb re-analysed the 5' RACE reads in MiXCR, keeping a single row per CDR3 protein. The sample records approximately 900,000 distinct CDR3 sequences, roughly 50% being singletons. The sample is drawn from a study of blood T cells in healthy people across ages. Broader study findings: Versus aged donors, long-lived donors had higher diversity and more naive CD4+ cells. PBMCs that were unsorted prevented a conclusive naive versus antigen-experienced comparison.

V shed 4 bases and J shed 6 bases, with 23 bases lying between them. Germline lookup yields CDR1 SQVTM and CDR2 ANQGSEA. The CDR3 runs to 16 residues. The source of this sequence is a young man in good health. The specimen sequenced was blood. V is TRBV29-1 and J is TRBJ2-3; D possibly matches TRBD1 or TRBD2 (5 bases each). The CDR3 loop is CSVVGWDPYREDTQYF. The DNA for the CDR3 is TGCAGCGTTGTAGGGTGGGACCCCTACCGCGAGGATACGCAGTATTTT.